The clone carrying this T cell receptor beta chain was detected many times. Its antigen remains unidentified. The data derive from a study of T cells in Graves' hyperthyroidism and ophthalmopathy. V lost 4 bases to trimming and J lost 3 bases, with 9 bases between them. The CDR3 spans 13 residues. Germline CDR1 and CDR2: MNHEY and SVGAGI. Study-level findings and limits: Also found in blood were most expanded thyroid clonotypes above 0.001. The model forecast ophthalmopathy, anticipating it by a median approximately 6.1 months before onset. Ophthalmopathy was separated from stable hyperthyroidism by a 13 V-J model.

Amplified TCR beta CDR3 regions came from RNA transcripts. First-round RT-PCR of the TCR CDR3 relied on the HTBI primer set. Each CDR3 protein is one row after TCRdb ran MiXCR on the multiplex PCR reads. The sample records 500,000 to 600,000 distinct CDR3 sequences, over 45% being singletons. Sequences were obtained from peripheral blood or thyroid tissue (not recorded which). V gene TRBV6-5 combines with J gene TRBJ2-5, with D perhaps matching TRBD2 (5 bases). This receptor was obtained from an adult woman with Graves' disease, either hyperthyroidism or ophthalmopathy (not recorded which). The CDR3 loop is CASSWAGKETQYF. CDR3 DNA sequence: TGTGCCAGCAGTTGGGCCGGGAAAGAGACCCAGTACTTC.